The present T cell receptor (beta chain) was sequenced within a study of blood T cell repertoires in COVID-19. Looking at the study overall: From the United States, Italy and Spain came samples of acute and convalescent COVID-19. PBMCs, B-cell-depleted T cells, or T cells were the source of the cDNA or gDNA that made up the material.

As processed by the authors: Quantification of nucleated cells was approximated via reference gene primer amplification. The protocol was immunoSEQ multiplex PCR, while the TCRdb copy is restricted to in-frame clones and leaves out a portion. That table furnishes V, J and clone size, whereas the DNA furnished D and trimming. The sample consists of around 68,000 clones, roughly nine tenths of them appearing once. The V end was cut by 1 base, the J end by 2 bases, with 11 bases between. This CDR3 comprises 15 residues. From germline, CDR1 is LGHNA and CDR2 YSLEER. This chain connects TRBV4-3 to TRBJ1-2; the D gene is possibly TRBD1 (5 bases). The sequence was obtained from a man over 45 with active COVID-19. The sequenced sample consisted of peripheral blood. CDR3 nucleotides: TGCGCCAGCAGCCAAGCGACAGACCCCAACTATGGCTACACCTTC. Amino acid sequence: CASSQATDPNYGYTF.